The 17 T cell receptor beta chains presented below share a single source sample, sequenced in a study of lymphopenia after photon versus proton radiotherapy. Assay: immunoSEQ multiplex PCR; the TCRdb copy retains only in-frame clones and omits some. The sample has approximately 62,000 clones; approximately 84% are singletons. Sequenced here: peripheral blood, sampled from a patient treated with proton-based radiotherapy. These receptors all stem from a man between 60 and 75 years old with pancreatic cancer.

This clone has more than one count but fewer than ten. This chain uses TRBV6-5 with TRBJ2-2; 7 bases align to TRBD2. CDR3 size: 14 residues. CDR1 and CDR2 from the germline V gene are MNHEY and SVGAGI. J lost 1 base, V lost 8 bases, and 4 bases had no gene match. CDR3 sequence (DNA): TGTGCCAGCGGAGAGCGGGGGAACACCGGGGAGCTGTTTTTT. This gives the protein CASGERGNTGELFF.

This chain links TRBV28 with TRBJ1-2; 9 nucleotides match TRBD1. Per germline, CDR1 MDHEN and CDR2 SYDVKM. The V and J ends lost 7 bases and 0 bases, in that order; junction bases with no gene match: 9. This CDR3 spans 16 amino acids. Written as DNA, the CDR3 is TGTGCCAGCACCCCCTTGGGACAGGGACCTAACTATGGCTACACCTTC. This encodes CASTPLGQGPNYGYTF.

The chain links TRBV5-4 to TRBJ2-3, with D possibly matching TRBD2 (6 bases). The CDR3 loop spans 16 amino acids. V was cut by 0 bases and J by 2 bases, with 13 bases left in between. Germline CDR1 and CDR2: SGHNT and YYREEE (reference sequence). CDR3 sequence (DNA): TGTGCCAGCAGCTTGGCCGGGGCGGGGACCACAGATACGCAGTATTTT. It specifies CASSLAGAGTTDTQYF.

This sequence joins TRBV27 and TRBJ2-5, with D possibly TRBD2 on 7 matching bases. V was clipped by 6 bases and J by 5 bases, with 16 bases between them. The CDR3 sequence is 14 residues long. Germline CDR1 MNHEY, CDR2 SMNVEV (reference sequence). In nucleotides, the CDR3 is TGTGCCAGCAGGGCTAGCGGAGGGGGGGAGACCCAGTACTTC. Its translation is CASRASGGGETQYF.

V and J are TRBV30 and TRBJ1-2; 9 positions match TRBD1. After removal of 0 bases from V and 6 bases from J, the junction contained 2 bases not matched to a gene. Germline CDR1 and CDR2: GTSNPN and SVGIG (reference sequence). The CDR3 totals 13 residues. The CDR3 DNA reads TGTGCCTGGAGTGTAGGGACAGGGAATGGCTACACCTTC. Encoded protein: CAWSVGTGNGYTF. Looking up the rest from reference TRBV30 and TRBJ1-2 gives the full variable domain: SQTIHQWPATLVQPVGSPLSLECTVEGTSNPNLYWYRQAAGRGLQLLFYSVGIGQISSEVPQNLSASRPQDRQFILSSKKLLLSDSGFYLCAWSVGTGNGYTFGSGTRLTVV.

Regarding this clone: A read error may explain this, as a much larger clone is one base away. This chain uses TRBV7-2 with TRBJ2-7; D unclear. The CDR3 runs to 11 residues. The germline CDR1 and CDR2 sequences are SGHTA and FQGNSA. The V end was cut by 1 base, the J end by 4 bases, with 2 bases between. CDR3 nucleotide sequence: TGTGCCAGCAGCTTAGATTACGAGCAGTACTTC. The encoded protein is CASSLDYEQYF.

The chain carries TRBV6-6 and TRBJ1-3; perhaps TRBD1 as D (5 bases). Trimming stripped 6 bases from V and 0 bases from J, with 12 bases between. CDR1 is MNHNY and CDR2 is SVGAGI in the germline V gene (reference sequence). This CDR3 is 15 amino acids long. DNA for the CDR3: TGTGCCAGCAGGCGCCCGGGGCTCTCTGGAAACACCATATATTTT. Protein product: CASRRPGLSGNTIYF.

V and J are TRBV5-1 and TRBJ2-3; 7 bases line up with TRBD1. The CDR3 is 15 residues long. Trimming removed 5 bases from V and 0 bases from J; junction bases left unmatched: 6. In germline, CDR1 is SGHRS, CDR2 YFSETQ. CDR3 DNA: TGCGCCAGCAGAATATGGACAGGAAGCACAGATACGCAGTATTTT. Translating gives CASRIWTGSTDTQYF.

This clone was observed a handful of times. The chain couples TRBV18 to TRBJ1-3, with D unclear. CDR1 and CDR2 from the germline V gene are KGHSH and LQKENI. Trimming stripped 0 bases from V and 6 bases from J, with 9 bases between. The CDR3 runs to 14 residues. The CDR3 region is CASSPPADPNTIYF. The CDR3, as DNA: TGTGCCAGCTCACCACCGGCGGATCCAAACACCATATATTTT.

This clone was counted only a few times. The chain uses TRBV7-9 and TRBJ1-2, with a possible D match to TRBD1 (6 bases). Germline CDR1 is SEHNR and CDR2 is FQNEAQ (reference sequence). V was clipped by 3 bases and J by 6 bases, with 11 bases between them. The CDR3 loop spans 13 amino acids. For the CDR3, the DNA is TGTGCCAGCAGCTTGTGGACAGCCCATGGCTACACCTTC. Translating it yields CASSLWTAHGYTF.

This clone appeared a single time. The chain's CDR3 is CASSPNPSSGSRYNEQFF. The DNA of the CDR3 is TGTGCCAGCAGCCCCAACCCCTCTAGCGGGAGTCGGTACAATGAGCAGTTCTTC. J is TRBJ2-1 and V is TRBV6-4; 10 positions match TRBD2. Losses at the gene ends were 6 bases for V and 4 bases for J; bases not matched to a gene: 15. This CDR3 is built from 18 residues. Germline CDR1 is MRHNA and CDR2 is SNTAGT.

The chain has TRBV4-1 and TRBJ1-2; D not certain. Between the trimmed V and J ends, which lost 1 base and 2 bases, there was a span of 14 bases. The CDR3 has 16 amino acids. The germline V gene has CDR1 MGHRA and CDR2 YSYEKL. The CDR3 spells CASSQAPGIWNYGYTF. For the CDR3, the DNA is TGCGCCAGCAGCCAAGCCCCGGGCATCTGGAACTATGGCTACACCTTC.

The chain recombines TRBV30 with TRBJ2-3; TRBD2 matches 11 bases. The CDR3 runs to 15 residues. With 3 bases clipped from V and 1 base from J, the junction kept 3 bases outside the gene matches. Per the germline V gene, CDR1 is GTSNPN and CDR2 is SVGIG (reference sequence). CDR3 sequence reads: CAWSVSGRGTDTQYF. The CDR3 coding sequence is TGTGCCTGGAGCGTTAGCGGGAGGGGCACAGATACGCAGTATTTT.

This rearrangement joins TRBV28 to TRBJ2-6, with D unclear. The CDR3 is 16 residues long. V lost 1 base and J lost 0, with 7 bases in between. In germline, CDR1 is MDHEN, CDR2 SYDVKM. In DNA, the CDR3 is TGTGCCAGCAGTTTATCTAGAAGCTCTGGGGCCAACGTCCTGACTTTC. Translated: CASSLSRSSGANVLTF.

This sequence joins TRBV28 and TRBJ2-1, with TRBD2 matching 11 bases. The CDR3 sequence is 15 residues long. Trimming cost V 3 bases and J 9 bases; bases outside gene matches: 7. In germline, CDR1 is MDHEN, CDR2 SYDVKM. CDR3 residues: CASSLASGRWGEQFF. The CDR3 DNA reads TGTGCCAGCAGTTTGGCTAGCGGGAGGTGGGGTGAGCAGTTCTTC.

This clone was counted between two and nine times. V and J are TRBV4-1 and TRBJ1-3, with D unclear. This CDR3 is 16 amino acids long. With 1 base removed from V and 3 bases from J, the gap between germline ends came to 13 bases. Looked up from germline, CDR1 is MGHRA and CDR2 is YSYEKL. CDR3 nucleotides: TGCGCCAGCAGCCAAGTGTCCGGTGTTTTTGGAAACACCATATATTTT. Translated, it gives CASSQVSGVFGNTIYF.

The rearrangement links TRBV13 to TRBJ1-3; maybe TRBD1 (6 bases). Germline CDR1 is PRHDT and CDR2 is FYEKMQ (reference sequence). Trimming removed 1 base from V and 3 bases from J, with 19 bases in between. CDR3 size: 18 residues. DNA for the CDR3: TGTGCCAGCAGCTTAGAATCTTTTGGGGGCTCAGGTGGAAACACCATATATTTT. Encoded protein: CASSLESFGGSGGNTIYF.